This T cell receptor (beta chain) is from a study of cytomegalovirus exposure and HLA in healthy donors. Study-wide context: Earlier, almost 120 million unique TCR beta sequences were recovered from around 180 million T cells by an analysis.

Comment on this clone: Its antigen is still unknown. Mismatch with germline at one junction end may stem from a read error.

The PCR employed 60 Vbeta primers together with 13 Jbeta primers. The protocol was immunoSEQ multiplex PCR, while the TCRdb copy is restricted to in-frame clones and leaves out a portion. The sample includes roughly 150,000 clones, approximately 84% seen only once; the top ten take approximately 6.8%. Findings of the study overall: In a later analysis, TCR beta V- and J-gene trimming was associated with a missense DCLRE1C variant. Earlier findings revealed that most TCR beta V segments proved productive either about 90% or about 30% of the time.

CDR3 length: 12 amino acids. CDR1 and CDR2 from the germline V gene are SEHNR and FQNEAQ (reference sequence). The V gene is TRBV7-9, the J gene TRBJ2-6; D might be TRBD1 (5 bases). The sequencing sample was made of PBMCs. This sequence was found in a woman aged 40-49 years in good health and CMV-seropositive. In DNA form, the CDR3 reads TGTGCCAGCAACCCTGGGGCCAACGGCCTGACTTTC. This encodes CASNPGANGLTF.